This entry is about one TCR beta chain. The source of the sample is a study of patients and donors after allogeneic stem cell transplantation. CDR3 length equals 14 residues. Germline values: CDR1 MNHEY, CDR2 SVGAGI. With 0 bases removed from V and 5 bases from J, the gap between germline ends came to 10 bases. TCRdb ran MiXCR on the RT-PCR reads and lists one entry per CDR3 protein. In the table there are more than 150,000 distinct CDR3 sequences, approximately 24% of which are singletons. The rearrangement joins TRBV6-5 to TRBJ1-2; D is possibly TRBD1 (5 bases). Sequencing was done on a sample of blood, either unsorted or a sorted T cell fraction (not recorded which). The origin of this receptor is a human donor who was either an allogeneic HSCT recipient or a stem cell or donor lymphocyte infusion donor (not recorded which). It is not recorded whose cells these are; they may come from a transplant donor. The CDR3 reads CASSYSGRTYGYTF. CDR3 nucleotide sequence: TGTGCCAGCAGTTACTCGGGACGGACATATGGCTACACCTTC.